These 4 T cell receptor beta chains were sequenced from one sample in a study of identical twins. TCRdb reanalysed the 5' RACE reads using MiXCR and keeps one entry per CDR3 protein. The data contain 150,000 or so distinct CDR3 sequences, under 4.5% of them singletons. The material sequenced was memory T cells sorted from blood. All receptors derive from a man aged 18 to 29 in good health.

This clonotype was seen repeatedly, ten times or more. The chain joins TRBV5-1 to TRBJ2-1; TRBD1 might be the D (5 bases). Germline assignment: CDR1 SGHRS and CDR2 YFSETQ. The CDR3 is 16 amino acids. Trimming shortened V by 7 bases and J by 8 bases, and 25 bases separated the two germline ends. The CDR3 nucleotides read TGCGCCAGCCGACCGAAGGCCCGGACACCGTCGGATGAGCAGTTCTTC. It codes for CASRPKARTPSDEQFF.

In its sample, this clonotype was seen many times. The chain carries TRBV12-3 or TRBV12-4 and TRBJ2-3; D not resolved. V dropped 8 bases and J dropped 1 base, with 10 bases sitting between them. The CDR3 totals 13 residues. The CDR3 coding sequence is TGTGCCAGCCTCAGAGCAGGCACAGATACGCAGTATTTT. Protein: CASLRAGTDTQYF.

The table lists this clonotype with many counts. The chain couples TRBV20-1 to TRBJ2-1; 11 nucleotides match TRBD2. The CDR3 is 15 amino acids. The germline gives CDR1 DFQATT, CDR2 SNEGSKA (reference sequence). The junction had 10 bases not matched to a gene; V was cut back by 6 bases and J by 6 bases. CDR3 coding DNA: TGCAGTGCCCAATCCGGTAGCGGGAGGGGCAATGAGCAGTTCTTC. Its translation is CSAQSGSGRGNEQFF.

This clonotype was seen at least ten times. CDR3 sequence: CASTHQDRGTETQYF. CDR3 coding DNA: TGTGCCAGCACCCACCAAGACAGGGGAACTGAGACCCAGTACTTC. The J gene is TRBJ2-5, the V gene TRBV6-2 or TRBV6-3, with 8 bases lining up with TRBD1. CDR3 length: 15 amino acids. Per germline, CDR1 MNHEY and CDR2 SVGEGT. Trimming at V came to 7 bases and at J to 5 bases, leaving 12 bases not matched to a gene.